This TCR beta chain was recorded in a study of metastatic and nonmetastatic thyroid tumors. Study outcomes and limitations: Benign nodules were reported to have significantly lower TCR beta diversity than malignant thyroid tumors, in blood and tumor.

By share of the sample, this clone is medium-sized (0.01 to 0.1%). The antigen is undetermined. Per the authors' pipeline: For papillary thyroid cancer, a distant-metastasis classifier was constructed from CDR3 differences observed across clinicopathological groups. Using MiXCR, TCRdb reanalyzed the PCR reads. The V and J calls here are based on TCRdb, not the publication. Of 35,000 to 40,000 clones in the sample, about a fifth were seen once. The germline V gene has CDR1 MGHRA and CDR2 YSYEKL. V was clipped by 4 bases and J by 5 bases, with 21 bases between them. There are 16 residues in the CDR3. Thyroid surgery was performed in patients who had received no treatment beforehand.

Input material: blood. The TCR originated in a female donor with papillary thyroid cancer or a benign thyroid nodule (not recorded which). Some clones in this sample may be carry-over from other donors' samples. The chain recombines TRBV4-1 with TRBJ2-7; D is perhaps TRBD2 (7 bases). CDR3 loop: CASSPQAGGGSDEQYF. CDR3 DNA: TGCGCCAGCAGCCCCCAGGCCGGGGGCGGGAGCGACGAGCAGTACTTC.